This record looks at one T cell receptor beta chain sequence and its context. This could be a read error, since a much larger clone is one nucleotide away. The CDR3 has 14 amino acids. Germline lookup yields CDR1 LNHDA and CDR2 SQIVND (reference sequence). The data derive from a study of T cells in Graves' hyperthyroidism and ophthalmopathy. Amplification of TCR beta CDR3 regions used RNA as the template. HTBI primers were employed in a first-round RT-PCR of the TCR CDR3. In TCRdb, the multiplex PCR reads were re-called with MiXCR into one record per CDR3 protein. The sample has 500,000 or so distinct CDR3 sequences; 16% are singletons. Clinical symptoms, serum thyroxine and TRAb, thyroid ultrasound and orbital computed tomography were used for the diagnoses.

This receptor was taken from a woman aged 25 to 39 with Graves' ophthalmopathy. The chain uses TRBV19 and TRBJ1-1; D gene unclear. The source material was blood. The CDR3 region is CAVKERGMNTGAFF. CDR3 nucleotides: TGTGCCGTCAAGGAACGTGGTATGAACACTGGAGCTTTCTTT. The whole variable domain, filled in from reference TRBV19 and TRBJ1-1, reads DGGITQSPKYLFRKEGQNVTLSCEQNLNHDAMYWYRQDPGQGLRLIYYSQIVNDFQKGDIAEGYSVSREKKESFPLTVTSAQKNPTAFYLCAVKERGMNTGAFFGQGTRLTVV.